Presented here are 6 T cell receptor beta chains from one specimen sequenced in a study of identical twins. TCRdb passed the 5' RACE reads through MiXCR, listing each CDR3 protein once. The sample has a few hundred thousand distinct CDR3 sequences, 12% seen once. The data also belong to a second study, concerning yellow fever vaccine responses in identical twins.

Source material: memory (CD45RO+) T cells sorted from blood. All receptors come from a woman aged 18-29 years in good health.

This clonotype has a handful of counts. This sequence joins TRBV29-1 and TRBJ1-1; TRBD1 is a possible D gene (5 bases). This CDR3 spans 11 amino acids. Germline-derived CDR1 and CDR2 are SQVTM and ANQGSEA. V was cut by 3 bases and J by 7 bases, with 9 bases left in between. CDR3: CSVDRQFEAFF. The CDR3, as DNA: TGCAGCGTTGATCGACAGTTTGAAGCTTTCTTT.

This clonotype was observed a few times. The chain uses TRBV15 and TRBJ2-1, with 8 nucleotides matching TRBD2. This CDR3 has 16 amino acids. V lost 1 base and J lost 6; bases outside the gene matches: 8. Germline V CDR1 and CDR2: LNHNV, YYDKDF (reference sequence). As DNA, the CDR3 is TGTGCCACCAGCAGAGGAAGCGGGAGAGTGGGCAATGAGCAGTTCTTC. Translation gives CATSRGSGRVGNEQFF.

The sample holds a few counts of this clonotype. This chain connects TRBV24-1 to TRBJ1-5; D ambiguous. CDR3 length: 13 residues. CDR1 is KGHDR, CDR2 SFDVKD, per germline. V dropped 6 bases and J dropped 7 bases, with 12 bases sitting between them. This CDR3 reads CATSLGVGQPQHF. The CDR3 DNA sequence: TGTGCCACCAGTCTCGGGGTAGGCCAGCCCCAGCATTTT.

This clonotype was seen a few times. V usage is TRBV6-1 and J usage is TRBJ2-7; TRBD1 matches 7 bases. CDR1 and CDR2 from the germline V gene are MNHNS and SASEGT. The CDR3 extends over 15 amino acids. Trimming at V came to 6 bases and at J to 0 bases, leaving 8 bases not matched to a gene. In DNA, the CDR3 is TGTGCCAGCAGGACACAGGGGACCCACTCCTACGAGCAGTACTTC. It codes for CASRTQGTHSYEQYF.

This clonotype showed up many times. The rearrangement links TRBV7-2 to TRBJ2-1; 13 bases are shared with TRBD2. The CDR3 is made up of 18 amino acids. Germline values: CDR1 SGHTA, CDR2 FQGNSA. V gave up 3 bases and J gave up 4 bases; unmatched junction bases: 9. The CDR3 loop reads CASSFPPKGLAGYNEQFF. The CDR3 DNA is TGTGCCAGCAGCTTCCCCCCTAAGGGACTAGCGGGGTACAATGAGCAGTTCTTC.

A few counts support this clonotype. This chain links TRBV24-1 with TRBJ2-7, with D perhaps TRBD1 or TRBD2 (7 bases each). Deletions cut 2 bases from V and 2 bases from J, with 18 bases between. The CDR3 runs to 17 residues. CDR1 and CDR2 from the germline V gene are KGHDR and SFDVKD. As DNA, the CDR3 is TGTGCCACCAGTGATTCCGGGGGGCCAGGGGGAACCTACGAGCAGTACTTC. This codes for CATSDSGGPGGTYEQYF.